These T cell receptor beta chains were read from a single sample in a study of T-cell reconstitution after alpha-beta-depleted transplantation in children. Each CDR3 protein gets one entry after TCRdb re-called the PCR reads with MiXCR. Of some 490,000 distinct CDR3 sequences detected, approximately 12% appear once; the ten largest clones hold 5% to 6%. Source: PBMCs from the stem cell graft donor, taken from the stem cell graft. The receptors were sampled from a human donor who donated a stem cell graft to a child with combined immunodeficiency. CDR3s include the opening cysteine and the closing phenylalanine or tryptophan. The D gene is left open where the match is weak. Some rows have no size entry. The others give once, few or many, or a class for an expanded clone.

V	J	D	size	DNA	CDR3
TRBV12-3/TRBV12-4	TRBJ2-7	.	.	TGTGCCAGCAGTCCTCAAGGGGGCGGGGGGTTCTCCTACGAGCAGTACTTC	CASSPQGGGGFSYEQYF
TRBV5-1	TRBJ1-1	TRBD1	.	TGCGCCAGCAGCTCGTCGGGACAGGGCGGTCCTGAAGCTTTCTTT	CASSSSGQGGPEAFF
TRBV7-3	TRBJ1-1	.	many	TGTGCCAGCAGTAGGGACCCGAACACTGAAGCTTTCTTT	CASSRDPNTEAFF
TRBV20-1	TRBJ1-1	.	many	TGCAGTGCTAGGGCAGCTAACACTGAAGCTTTCTTT	CSARAANTEAFF
TRBV5-1	TRBJ2-5	TRBD1	many	TGCGCCAGCAGCCCGGGGACAGGGGGCGAGGAGACCCAGTACTTC	CASSPGTGGEETQYF
TRBV5-6	TRBJ2-5	.	few	TGTGCCAGCAGTACAGGGAGGGAGACCCAGTACTTC	CASSTGRETQYF
TRBV5-1	TRBJ1-1	.	.	TGCGCCAGCACCTTCACGGGAAACACTGAAGCTTTCTTT	CASTFTGNTEAFF
TRBV20-1	TRBJ1-5	TRBD1	.	TGCAGTGTTACCGAGCTAGGACAGGGGAGCAATCAGCCCCAGCATTTT	CSVTELGQGSNQPQHF
TRBV12-3/TRBV12-4	TRBJ2-1	.	many	TGTGCCAGCAGTCCCCAACTAGTTCCGGGTCCCTACAATGAGCAGTTCTTC	CASSPQLVPGPYNEQFF
TRBV7-2	TRBJ2-1	TRBD2	few	TGTGCCAGCCGGGAGGGGCTAGAGTTCAATGAGCAGTTCTTC	CASREGLEFNEQFF
TRBV10-3	TRBJ2-7	TRBD2	few	TGTGCCATCAAAATAACGGGAGGGGGGGGCAACGACGAGCAGTACTTC	CAIKITGGGGNDEQYF
TRBV28	TRBJ2-5	.	few	TGTGCCAGCAGTTTAGGGCCAGAGAGGGCCCGAGTCCAAGAGACCCAGTACTTC	CASSLGPERARVQETQYF
TRBV6-5	TRBJ1-1	.	few	TGTGCCAGCAGTCACAGGGTCTGGAACACTGAAGCTTTCTTT	CASSHRVWNTEAFF
TRBV21-1	TRBJ2-1	.	few	TGTGCCAGCAGCACCGAGGACAGGGATGCTTTTGAGTGGACCTACAATGAGCAGTTCTTC	CASSTEDRDAFEWTYNEQFF
TRBV20-1	TRBJ2-2	.	few	TGCAGTGGGCGGAGTCCGAACACCGGGGAGCTGTTTTTT	CSGRSPNTGELFF
TRBV7-9	TRBJ2-3	TRBD2	few	TGTGCCAGCAGCAAGGGGACTAGCGGGGAGGCAGATACGCAGTATTTT	CASSKGTSGEADTQYF
TRBV7-8	TRBJ2-7	.	few	TGTGCCAGCAGCTTTGAGGGAAACTTCTACGAGCAGTACTTC	CASSFEGNFYEQYF
TRBV7-9	TRBJ2-2	.	.	TGTGCCAGCAGCTTTACCCCCTCAGGGAGCACCGGGGAGCTGTTTTTT	CASSFTPSGSTGELFF
TRBV29-1	TRBJ1-1	TRBD1	few	TGCAGCGTTGTAAATTGGGGGAGGGGGCTCGCTGAAGCTTTCTTT	CSVVNWGRGLAEAFF
TRBV6-1	TRBJ1-4	.	many	TGTGCCAGCAGTGACCGTGAGGGCGGGAATGAAAAACTGTTTTTT	CASSDREGGNEKLFF
TRBV5-1	TRBJ2-7	TRBD2	.	TGCGCCAGCAGCTCCGGGACTAGTACCTCCTACGAGCAGTACTTC	CASSSGTSTSYEQYF
TRBV20-1	TRBJ1-2	.	few	TGCAGTGCTTCCCGGGCCCCGGAGGGCTATGGCTACACCTTC	CSASRAPEGYGYTF
TRBV6-2/TRBV6-3	TRBJ2-1	.	many	TGTGCCAGCAGTTACGTCAGCCTCAATGAGCAGTTCTTC	CASSYVSLNEQFF